These 3 T cell receptor beta chains were sequenced from one sample in a study of T cell responses to AZD1222 COVID-19 vaccine. Sequenced by immunoSEQ multiplex PCR; TCRdb stores in-frame clones only, minus some. Among about 120,000 clones listed, 70% to 90% were seen once. The source was peripheral blood, collected on day 0 of AZD1222 vaccination. The receptors derive from an adult in good health.

V and J are TRBV2 and TRBJ2-7; 14 bases match TRBD2. Germline CDR1 and CDR2: SNHLY and FYNNEI. CDR3 size: 18 residues. Losses at the gene ends were 3 bases for V and 0 bases for J; bases not matched to a gene: 7. Here the CDR3 reads CASSDMGLAGESSYEQYF. Written as DNA, the CDR3 is TGTGCCAGCAGTGATATGGGACTAGCGGGAGAAAGCTCCTACGAGCAGTACTTC.

This clone was picked up one time. CDR3 amino acids: CSVGFDRAATEAFF. Written as DNA, the CDR3 is TGCAGCGTTGGTTTCGACAGGGCGGCCACTGAAGCTTTCTTT. The chain carries TRBV29-1 and TRBJ1-1; 7 nucleotides line up with TRBD1. The length of the CDR3 is 14 residues. Unmatched junction bases numbered 9, after V lost 4 bases and J lost 4 bases. Germline values: CDR1 SQVTM, CDR2 ANQGSEA.

This chain joins TRBV4-2 and TRBJ2-1, with TRBD2 matching over 9 bases. In germline, CDR1 is LGHNA, CDR2 YNFKEQ. The length of the CDR3 is 17 residues. J lost 6 bases, V lost 0 bases, and 9 bases had no gene match. CDR3 residues: CASSQEVGAGGRNEQFF. In DNA form, the CDR3 reads TGTGCCAGCAGCCAAGAGGTCGGGGCGGGAGGGCGCAATGAGCAGTTCTTC.